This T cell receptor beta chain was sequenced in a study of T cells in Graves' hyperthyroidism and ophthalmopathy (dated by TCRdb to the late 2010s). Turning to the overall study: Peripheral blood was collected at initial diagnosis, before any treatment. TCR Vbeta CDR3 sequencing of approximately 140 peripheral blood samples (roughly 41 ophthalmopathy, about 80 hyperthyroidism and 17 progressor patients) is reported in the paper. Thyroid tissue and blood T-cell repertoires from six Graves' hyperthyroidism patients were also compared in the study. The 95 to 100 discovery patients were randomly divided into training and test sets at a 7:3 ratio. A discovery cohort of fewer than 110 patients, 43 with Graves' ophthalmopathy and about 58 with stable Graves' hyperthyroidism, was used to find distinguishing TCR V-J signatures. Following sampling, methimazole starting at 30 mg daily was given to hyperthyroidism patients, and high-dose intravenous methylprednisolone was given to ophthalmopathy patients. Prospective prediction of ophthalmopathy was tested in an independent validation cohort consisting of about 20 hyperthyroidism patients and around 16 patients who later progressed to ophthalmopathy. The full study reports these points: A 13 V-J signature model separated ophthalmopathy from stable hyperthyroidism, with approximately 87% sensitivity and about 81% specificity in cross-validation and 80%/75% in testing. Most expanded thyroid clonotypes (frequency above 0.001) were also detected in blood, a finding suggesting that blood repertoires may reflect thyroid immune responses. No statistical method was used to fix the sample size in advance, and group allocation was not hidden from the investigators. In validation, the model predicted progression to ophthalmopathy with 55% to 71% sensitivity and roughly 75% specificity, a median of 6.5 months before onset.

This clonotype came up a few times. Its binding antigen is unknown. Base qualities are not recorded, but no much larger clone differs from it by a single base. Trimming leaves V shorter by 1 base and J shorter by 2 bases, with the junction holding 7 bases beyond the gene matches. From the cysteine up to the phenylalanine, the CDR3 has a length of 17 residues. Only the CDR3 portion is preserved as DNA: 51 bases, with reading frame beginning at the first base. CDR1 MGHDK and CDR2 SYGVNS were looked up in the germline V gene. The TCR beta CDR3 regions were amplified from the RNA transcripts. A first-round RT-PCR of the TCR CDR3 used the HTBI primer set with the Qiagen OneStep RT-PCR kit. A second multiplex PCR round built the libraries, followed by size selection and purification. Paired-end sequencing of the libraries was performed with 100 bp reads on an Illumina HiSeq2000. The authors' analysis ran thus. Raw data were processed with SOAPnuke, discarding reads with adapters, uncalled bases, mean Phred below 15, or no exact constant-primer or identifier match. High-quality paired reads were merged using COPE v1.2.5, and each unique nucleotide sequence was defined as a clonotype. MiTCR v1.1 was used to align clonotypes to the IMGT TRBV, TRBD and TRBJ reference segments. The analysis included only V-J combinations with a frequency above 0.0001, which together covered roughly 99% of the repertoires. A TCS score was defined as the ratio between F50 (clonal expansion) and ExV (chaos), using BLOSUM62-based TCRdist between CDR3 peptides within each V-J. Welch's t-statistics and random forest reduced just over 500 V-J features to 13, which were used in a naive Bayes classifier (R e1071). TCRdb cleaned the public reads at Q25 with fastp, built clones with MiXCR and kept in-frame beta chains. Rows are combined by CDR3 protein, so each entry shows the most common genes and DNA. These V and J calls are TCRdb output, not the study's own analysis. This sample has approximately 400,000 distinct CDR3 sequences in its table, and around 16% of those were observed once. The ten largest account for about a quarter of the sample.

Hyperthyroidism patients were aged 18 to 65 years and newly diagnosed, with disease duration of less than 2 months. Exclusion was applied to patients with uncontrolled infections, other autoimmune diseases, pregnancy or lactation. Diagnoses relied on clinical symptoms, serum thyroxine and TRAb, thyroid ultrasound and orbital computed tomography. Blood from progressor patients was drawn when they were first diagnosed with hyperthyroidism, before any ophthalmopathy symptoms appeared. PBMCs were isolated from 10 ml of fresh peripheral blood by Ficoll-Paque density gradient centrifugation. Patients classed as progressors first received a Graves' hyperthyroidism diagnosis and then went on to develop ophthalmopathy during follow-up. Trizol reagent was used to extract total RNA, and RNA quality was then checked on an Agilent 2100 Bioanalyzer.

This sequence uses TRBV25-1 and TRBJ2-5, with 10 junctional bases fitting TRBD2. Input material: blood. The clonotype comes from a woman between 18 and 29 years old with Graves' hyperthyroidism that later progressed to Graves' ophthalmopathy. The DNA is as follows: TGTGCCAGCAGTGAATGGAGAAGCGGGAGGGGGCAAGAGACCCAGTACTTC. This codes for CASSEWRSGRGQETQYF. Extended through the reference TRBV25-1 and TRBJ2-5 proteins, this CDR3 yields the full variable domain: EADIYQTPRYLVIGTGKKITLECSQTMGHDKMYWYQQDPGMELHLIHYSYGVNSTEKGDLSSESTVSRIRTEHFPLTLESARPSHTSQYLCASSEWRSGRGQETQYFGPGTRLLVL.